This T cell receptor beta chain comes out of a study of T cells in Graves' hyperthyroidism and ophthalmopathy. Overall study findings and caveats: Model output signaled ophthalmopathy a median 6.5 months ahead of onset. Among clonotypes expanded in thyroid above 0.001, most were also found in blood. Classification by a 13 V-J model distinguished ophthalmopathy from stable hyperthyroidism.

The diagnoses drew upon clinical symptoms, serum thyroxine and TRAb, thyroid ultrasound and orbital computed tomography. As to this clonotype: The antigen is unknown. It may be a read error: a sequence one base away is much more abundant.

Amplified TCR beta CDR3 regions came from RNA transcripts. Initially, a first-round RT-PCR of the TCR CDR3 employed the HTBI primer set. TCRdb ran MiXCR on the multiplex PCR reads and lists one entry per CDR3 protein. Of about 660,000 distinct CDR3 sequences in the sample, just under 45% were seen once. Material: peripheral blood or thyroid tissue (not recorded which). The sequence came from an adult man with Graves' disease, either hyperthyroidism or ophthalmopathy (not recorded which).

The CDR3 DNA is TGTACCAGCAGCTTGGACAGGGAAAAAGAGACCCAGTACTTC. This codes for CTSSLDREKETQYF. The chain is built from TRBV7-9 and TRBJ2-5, with 8 nucleotides matching TRBD1. This CDR3 is built from 14 residues. Germline V gives CDR1 SEHNR, CDR2 FQNEAQ (reference sequence).